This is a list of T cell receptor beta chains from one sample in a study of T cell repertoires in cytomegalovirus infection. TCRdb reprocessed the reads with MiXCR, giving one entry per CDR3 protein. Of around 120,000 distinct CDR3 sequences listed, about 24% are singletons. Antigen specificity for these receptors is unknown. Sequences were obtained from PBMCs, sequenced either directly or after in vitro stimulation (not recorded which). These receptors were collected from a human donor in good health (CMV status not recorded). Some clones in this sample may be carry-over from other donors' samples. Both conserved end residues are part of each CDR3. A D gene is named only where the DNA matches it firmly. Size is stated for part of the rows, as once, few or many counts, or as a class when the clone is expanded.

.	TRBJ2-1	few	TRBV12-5	TGTGCTAGTGGCCACGCGGGGTCCAATGAGCAGTTCTTC	CASGHAGSNEQFF
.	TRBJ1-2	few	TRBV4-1	TGCGCCAGCAGCCAAGAAAGGACGGACTATGGCTACACCTTC	CASSQERTDYGYTF
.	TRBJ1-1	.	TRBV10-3	TGTGCCATCCAGCAGAAAACGAACACTGAAGCTTTCTTT	CAIQQKTNTEAFF
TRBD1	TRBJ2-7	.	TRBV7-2	TGTGCCAGCAGCATGGGACAGAGCTATTACGAGCAGTACTTC	CASSMGQSYYEQYF
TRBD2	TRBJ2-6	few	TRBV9	TGTGCCAGCAGCCGGGGACTAGCGGGAGTGGGTGGGGCCAACGTCCTGACTTTC	CASSRGLAGVGGANVLTF
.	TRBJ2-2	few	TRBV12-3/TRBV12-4	TGTGCCAGCAGTTCCGATAGGGGGTTCACCGGGGAGCTGTTTTTT	CASSSDRGFTGELFF
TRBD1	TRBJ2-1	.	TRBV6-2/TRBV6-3	TGTGCCGGCGCACAGGGGGCAACCTACAATGAGCAGTTCTTC	CAGAQGATYNEQFF
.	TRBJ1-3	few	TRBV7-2	TGTGCCAGCATCCCCACAGTCTCTGGAAACACCATATATTTT	CASIPTVSGNTIYF
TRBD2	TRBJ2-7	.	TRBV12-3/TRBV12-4	TGTGCCAGCAGAATCGGACTAGCGCCGTACGAGCAGTACTTC	CASRIGLAPYEQYF
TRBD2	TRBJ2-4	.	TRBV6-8	TGTGCCAGCAGTCCGCATAGCGGGAGTGGCAAAAACATTCAGTACTTC	CASSPHSGSGKNIQYF
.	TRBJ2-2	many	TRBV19	TGTGCCACCTCGGGGCCCGGGGAGCTGTTTTTT	CATSGPGELFF
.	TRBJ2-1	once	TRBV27	TGTGCCAGCACTATGGAGGAGGGCCGGGAGCAGTTCTTC	CASTMEEGREQFF
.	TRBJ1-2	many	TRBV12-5	TGTGCTAGTGGGAAATACTCCCCGGACAACTTCTATGGCTACACCTTC	CASGKYSPDNFYGYTF
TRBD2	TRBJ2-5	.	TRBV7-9	TGTGCCAGCAGCTCGGGACTAGCGGGAGTTCTACAAGAGACCCAGTACTTC	CASSSGLAGVLQETQYF
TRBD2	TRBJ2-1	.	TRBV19	TGTGCCAGTAGTATACTAGCGGGAGGGCCCTGGGGAGCGCTCTTC	CASSILAGGPWGALF
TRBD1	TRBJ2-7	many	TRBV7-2	TGTGCCAGCAGCTCAAGAGCAGGGGGTGCCACCTACGAGCAGTACTTC	CASSSRAGGATYEQYF
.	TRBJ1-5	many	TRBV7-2	TGTGCCAGCAGCGTCCGGCGGGGTTTCAATCAGCCCCAGCATTTT	CASSVRRGFNQPQHF
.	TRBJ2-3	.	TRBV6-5	TGTGCCAGCAGTGTACAGGGTACAGATACGCAGTATTTT	CASSVQGTDTQYF
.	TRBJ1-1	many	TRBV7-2	TGTGCCAGCAGCTCGGAGGCAAATGAAGCTTTCTTT	CASSSEANEAFF
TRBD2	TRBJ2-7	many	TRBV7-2	TGTGCCAGCAGCCCAATGTCGGGAGGACTAGCGGGAGGGAGGAGATCGTACGAGCAGTACTTC	CASSPMSGGLAGGRRSYEQYF
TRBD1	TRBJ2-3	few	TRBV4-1	TGCGCCAGCAGCGGAGAGACAGGGAGCACAGATACGCAGTATTTT	CASSGETGSTDTQYF
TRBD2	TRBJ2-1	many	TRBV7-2	TGTGCCAGCAGTCCTGGACTAGACAGTCATGAGCAGTTCTTC	CASSPGLDSHEQFF